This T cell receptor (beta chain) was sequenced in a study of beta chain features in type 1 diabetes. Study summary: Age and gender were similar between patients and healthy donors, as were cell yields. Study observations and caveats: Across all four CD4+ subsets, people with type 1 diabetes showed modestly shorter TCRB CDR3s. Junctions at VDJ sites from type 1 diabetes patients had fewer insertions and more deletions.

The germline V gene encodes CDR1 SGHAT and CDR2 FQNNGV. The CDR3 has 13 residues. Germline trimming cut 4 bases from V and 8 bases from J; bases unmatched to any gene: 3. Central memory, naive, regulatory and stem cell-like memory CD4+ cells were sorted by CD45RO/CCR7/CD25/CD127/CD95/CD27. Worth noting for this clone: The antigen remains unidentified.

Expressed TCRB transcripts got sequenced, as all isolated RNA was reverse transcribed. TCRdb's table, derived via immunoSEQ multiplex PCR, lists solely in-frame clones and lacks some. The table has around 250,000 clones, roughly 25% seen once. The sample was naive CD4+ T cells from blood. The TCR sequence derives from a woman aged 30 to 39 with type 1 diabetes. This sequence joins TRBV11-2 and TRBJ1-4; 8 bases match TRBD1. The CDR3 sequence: CASSSRTGEKLFF. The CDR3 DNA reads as TGTGCCAGCAGCTCCCGGACAGGGGAAAAACTGTTTTTT.